The subject of this entry is one TCR beta chain. No per-base quality is available; no much larger clone lies one base away. The CDR3 numbers 15 residues from cysteine through phenylalanine. The retained sequence is limited to the CDR3, 45 bases, with the frame set at the first base. The germline V gene supplies CDR1 SGHVS and CDR2 FNYEAQ. Trimming at the junction amounts to 5 bases on V and 7 bases on J, and the germline ends lie 20 bases apart. This record comes from a study of T cells after yellow fever vaccination (dated by TCRdb to the late 2010s). At the level of the whole study: The SMART-Seq v4 Ultra Low Input RNA kit was used to prepare libraries from fractions with low cell numbers. Two healthy male donors, one aged 18 to 29 and one aged 30 to 39 years, were included in the cohort. To follow T-cell clones before and after both primary and booster YFV17D yellow fever vaccination, bulk TCR alpha and beta repertoires underwent longitudinal sequencing. Blood samples were taken at several timepoints before and after primary and secondary immunization, and bulk PBMC replicates and cell subsets were isolated. Study-wide findings and limitations: Only a couple of donors were included in the study, so the extent to which the findings can be generalized is limited. Compared with the primary T-cell response, the secondary T-cell response was weaker but faster, peaking on day 5 rather than day 15. Because abundant contaminating clonotypes from the bulk population could be contained in FACS-sorted repertoires, computational filtering was required. A small share of clonotypes occurred in both CD4 and CD8 compartments, likely arising from convergent recombination. Most clones expanded after primary vaccination (96% of CD4 and roughly 90% of CD8) were re-detected after the booster, suggesting that broad memory maintenance occurred.

The sample's treatment or condition label, decoded: live attenuated yellow fever vaccine strain. A standard Ficoll-Paque protocol was used to isolate PBMCs from peripheral blood. Epitope-specific CD8 T cells were sorted with a dextramer loaded with the yellow fever NS4B epitope peptide, together with anti-CD3 and anti-CD8 staining. TriZol was used to extract RNA from bulk PBMCs, from CD4 and CD8 fractions, and from dextramer-positive and dextramer-negative fractions. TCR cDNA was synthesized by 5'RACE template switching, through which a universal primer site and unique molecular identifiers were introduced. Priming for cDNA synthesis came from both the TCR alpha and TCR beta constant segments. Two PCR steps were used to amplify libraries, with sample barcodes and sequencing adapters being added in the second step. Sequencing of the libraries was done on either Illumina HiSeq 2500 (2x100 bp) or NovaSeq (2x150 bp). The authors processed their data as follows. MIGEC was used to demultiplex reads and collapse the reads into UMI consensus sequences, and MiXCR was used for V(D)J alignment. Clonotypes responding to the vaccine were identified with edgeR on replicate PBMC samples, with the criteria of FDR below 0.01 and a log2 fold change above 5 up to day 15. Each bulk clonotype received a CD4 or CD8 identity based on whether the sequenced CD4 or CD8 repertoire contained that clonotype at higher abundance. Clonotypes enriched at least 10-fold in dextramer-positive versus dextramer-negative fractions were classed as NS4B-specific, and CD4-biased clonotypes were left out. TCRdb applied fastp at Q25 and MiXCR to the public reads, then kept only in-frame beta chains. Every entry covers one CDR3 protein and lists the most common genes and DNA from its rows. The V and J calls were not made by the authors but by TCRdb's processing. The sample profile shows over 85,000 distinct CDR3 sequences; about 8.2% of them were found once. The ten largest clones add up to 15% to 20% of the sample.

The TCR originated in a man younger than 35 who received the YFV17D yellow fever vaccine. Here the chain combines TRBV7-6 and TRBJ1-1, with TRBD1 as a weak D call on 5 bases. Specimen: CD8+ T cells not binding an NS4B(214-222) dextramer, sorted from PBMCs, collected more than 14 days after the first yellow fever vaccination. The cell subset or site label, as the study defines it: NS4B epitope dextramer-negative CD8 T cells. The nucleotides are TGTGCCAGCAGCCCCCCGGCTGGGGGGTTGGGTGAAGCTTTCTTT. Its product reads: CASSPPAGGLGEAFF.